The 2 T cell receptor beta chains below all came from one sample that was sequenced in a study of blood T cell repertoires in COVID-19. Libraries were prepared by immunoSEQ multiplex PCR; TCRdb keeps only in-frame clonotypes and omits some of them. The data show 200,000 to 250,000 clones, 80% to 90% seen once. Sample: PBMCs or T cells enriched from blood (not recorded which). These receptors were obtained from a woman younger than 45 who had been exposed to COVID-19.

In this sample, this clone turned up a few times. The rearrangement uses TRBV13 and TRBJ2-1, with TRBD2 matching over 15 bases. V was clipped by 5 bases and J by 5 bases; unmatched bases: 7. Per germline, CDR1 PRHDT and CDR2 FYEKMQ (reference sequence). This CDR3 comprises 17 residues. The CDR3 coding sequence is TGTGCCAGCAGCCCCGGACTAGCGGGAGGGAATAACAATGAGCAGTTCTTC. The encoded protein is CASSPGLAGGNNNEQFF.

In its sample, this clone was seen a few times. This chain connects TRBV6-5 to TRBJ2-7; 8 bases fit TRBD2. The V and J ends lost 1 base and 2 bases, in that order; junction bases with no gene match: 4. The CDR3 contains 15 residues. Germline CDR1 reads MNHEY; CDR2 reads SVGAGI. The CDR3 nucleotides read TGTGCCAGCAGTTACTATCTAGCGGGTCCCTACGAGCAGTACTTC. This encodes CASSYYLAGPYEQYF.